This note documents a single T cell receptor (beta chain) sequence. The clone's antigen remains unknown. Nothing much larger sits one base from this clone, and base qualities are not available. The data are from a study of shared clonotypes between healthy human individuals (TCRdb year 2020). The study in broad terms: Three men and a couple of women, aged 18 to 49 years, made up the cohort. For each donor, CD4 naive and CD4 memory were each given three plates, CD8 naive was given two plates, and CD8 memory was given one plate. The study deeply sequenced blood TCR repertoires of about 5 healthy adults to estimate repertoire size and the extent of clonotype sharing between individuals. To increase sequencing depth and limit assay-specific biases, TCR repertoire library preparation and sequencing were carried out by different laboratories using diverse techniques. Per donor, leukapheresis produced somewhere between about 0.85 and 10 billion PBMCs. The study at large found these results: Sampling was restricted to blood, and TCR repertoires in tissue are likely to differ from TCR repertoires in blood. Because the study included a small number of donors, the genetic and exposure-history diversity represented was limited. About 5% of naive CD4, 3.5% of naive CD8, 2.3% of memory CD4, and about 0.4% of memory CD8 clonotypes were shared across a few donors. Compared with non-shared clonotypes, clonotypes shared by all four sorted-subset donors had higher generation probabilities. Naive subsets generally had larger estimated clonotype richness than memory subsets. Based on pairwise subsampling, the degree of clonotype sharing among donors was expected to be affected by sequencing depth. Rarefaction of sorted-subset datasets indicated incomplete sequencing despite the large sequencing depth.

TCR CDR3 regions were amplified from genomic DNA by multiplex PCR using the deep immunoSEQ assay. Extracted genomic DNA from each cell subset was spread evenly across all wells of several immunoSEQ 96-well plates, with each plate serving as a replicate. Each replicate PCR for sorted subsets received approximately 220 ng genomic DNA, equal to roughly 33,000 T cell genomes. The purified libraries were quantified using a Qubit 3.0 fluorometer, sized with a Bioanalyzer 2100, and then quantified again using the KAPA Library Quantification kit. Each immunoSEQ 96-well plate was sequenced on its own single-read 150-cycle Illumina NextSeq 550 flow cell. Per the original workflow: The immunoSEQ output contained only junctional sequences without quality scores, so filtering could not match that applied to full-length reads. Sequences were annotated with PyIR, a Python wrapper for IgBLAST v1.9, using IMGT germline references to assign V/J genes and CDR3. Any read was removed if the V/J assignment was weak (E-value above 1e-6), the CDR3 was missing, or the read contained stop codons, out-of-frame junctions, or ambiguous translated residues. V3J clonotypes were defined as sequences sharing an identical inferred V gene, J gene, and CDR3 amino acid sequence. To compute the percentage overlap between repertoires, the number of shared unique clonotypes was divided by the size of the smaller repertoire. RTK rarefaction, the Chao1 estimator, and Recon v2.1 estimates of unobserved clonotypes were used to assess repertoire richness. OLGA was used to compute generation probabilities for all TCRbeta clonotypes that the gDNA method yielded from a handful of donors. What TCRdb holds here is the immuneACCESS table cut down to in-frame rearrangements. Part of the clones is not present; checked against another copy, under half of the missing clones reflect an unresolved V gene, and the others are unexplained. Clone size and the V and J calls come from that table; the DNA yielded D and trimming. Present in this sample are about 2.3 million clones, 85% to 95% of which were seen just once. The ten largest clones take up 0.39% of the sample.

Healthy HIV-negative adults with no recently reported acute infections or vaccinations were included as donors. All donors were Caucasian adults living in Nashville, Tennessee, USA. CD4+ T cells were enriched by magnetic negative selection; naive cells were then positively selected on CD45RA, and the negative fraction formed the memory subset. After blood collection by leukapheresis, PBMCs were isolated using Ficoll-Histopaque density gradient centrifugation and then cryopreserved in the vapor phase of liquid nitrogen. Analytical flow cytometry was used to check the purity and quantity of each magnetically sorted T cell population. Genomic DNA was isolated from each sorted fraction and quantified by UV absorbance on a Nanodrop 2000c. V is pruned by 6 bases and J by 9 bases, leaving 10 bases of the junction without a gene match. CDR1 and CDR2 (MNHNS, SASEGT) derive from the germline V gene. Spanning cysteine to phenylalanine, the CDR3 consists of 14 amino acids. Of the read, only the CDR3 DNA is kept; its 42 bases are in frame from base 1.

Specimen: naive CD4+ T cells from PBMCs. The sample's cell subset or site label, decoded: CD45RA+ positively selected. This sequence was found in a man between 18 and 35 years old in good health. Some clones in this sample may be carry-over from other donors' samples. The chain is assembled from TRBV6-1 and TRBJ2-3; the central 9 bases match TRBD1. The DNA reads TGTGCCAGCAGCGACAGGGGGAGGTTCGAAACGCAGTATTTT. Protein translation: CASSDRGRFETQYF.